This TCR beta chain was sequenced in a study of blood T cells in healthy people across ages (dated by TCRdb to between 2014 and 2016). Notes on the research overall: Template switching captured roughly one uniquely barcoded TCR beta cDNA molecule per two T cells in model experiments. To track age-related changes in TCR beta repertoire diversity, the study relied on deep sequencing normalized with unique cDNA molecular identifiers. For two donors (one aged 18 to 29 and one aged 80 or older), the study analyzed two additional independent replicas of 1 million unique cDNA reads from the same blood draw. The donors were divided into four age groups: young (average around 16 years), middle-aged (about 39), aged (roughly 66) and long-lived (more than 75). To avoid experimental bias, donors of different ages were spread randomly across the sequencing lanes. What the work shows at the level of the full study, not this receptor alone: The long-lived group showed more naive CD4+ T cells, fewer expanded clones and increased TCR diversity than the aged group, suggesting age selection. Since profiling was done on bulk unsorted PBMCs, naive and antigen-experienced compartments could not be conclusively compared. Because donor CMV infection status was unknown, age-related changes in expanded clonotypes were potentially confounded. Observed TCR beta diversity per million T cells fell roughly linearly with age, and a significant reduction was already apparent by age around 40. Total diversity estimates from one million sequenced T cells were considered lower bounds and underestimates. Observed TCR beta diversity correlated strongly with the percentage of naive T cells measured by flow cytometry.

Library preparation employed 5' RACE. The sequencing machine was an Illumina HiSeq 2500. A second PCR of roughly 7 to 11 cycles was performed with a sample-barcoded 5' primer and a J-beta primer mix. A template-switch 5' adaptor carrying 12 random nucleotides introduced a unique molecular identifier onto each TCR beta cDNA molecule. Each sample yielded at least 2.5 million CDR3-containing paired-end reads. The Mint cDNA synthesis kit, primed by a TRBC-specific oligonucleotide, was used to synthesize first-strand cDNA from all RNA. Following uracil-DNA glycosylase treatment, a first 18-cycle PCR with universal primers M1SS and BC2_uni_R was performed on all cDNA. Turning to the authors' computational methods: Normalization of each sample was performed by random selection of 1 million high-quality reads, each carrying a distinct molecular identifier. Reads sharing molecular identifiers were discarded rather than binned into consensus sequences. MiTCR, with a Q25 quality threshold and the strictest error-elimination algorithm, was used for CDR3 identification, clonotype clustering and error correction. A nonparametric unseen species model with Euler transformation was used to estimate a lower bound on total TCR beta diversity. The public reads were quality trimmed at Q25 with fastp and then assembled into clones with MiXCR by TCRdb, keeping productive beta chains. Each CDR3 protein appears once, grouped with its most common genes and DNA. Clone size and V and J calls follow TCRdb, not the original study. The sample profile shows roughly 1,300,000 distinct CDR3 sequences; roughly 59% of them were found once. The top ten constitute roughly 7% of the sample.

Donors were around 37 systemically healthy Caucasian individuals from Russia aged about 6 to 100 years. Each donor gave approximately 10 milliliters of peripheral blood, collected into EDTA-treated Vacutainer tubes. Ficoll-Paque density-gradient centrifugation was used to isolate PBMCs, with at least 7 million per sample. Trizol reagent was used to extract total RNA from PBMCs, with at least 5 micrograms per sample. Naive CD45RAhigh/CD27high T cell percentages were measured by flow cytometry on a PBMC aliquot from every donor. From the cysteine through the phenylalanine, the CDR3 covers 13 amino acids. Only the CDR3 region is kept as DNA, spanning 39 bases read in frame from base 1. V is reduced by 5 bases and J by 5 bases, leaving a spacing of 13 bases between them. CDR1 and CDR2 were assigned from the germline V gene as SGHTA and FQGNSA. Of note for this clonotype: This clone's antigen is unknown. Per-base qualities were not stored, and no clone one base away is much larger.

The sequence derives from a man between 18 and 29 years old in good health. The V and J segments used are TRBV7-2 and TRBJ2-7; the D segment could be TRBD1, given 5 matching bases. The specimen was blood. The CDR3 has the sequence CASSPFIGDEQYF. The DNA reads TGTGCCAGCAGCCCCTTTATAGGGGACGAGCAGTACTTC.